This T cell receptor (beta chain) was recorded in a study of CD8+ T cells in alopecia areata. The overall study: In an open-label trial, patients got 5 to 10 mg tofacitinib twice daily. Study observations and caveats: The link between baseline CD8+ expansion and response remains uncertain with one nonresponder. Scalp and blood retained many expanded lesional clones during tofacitinib.

After isolation, RNA underwent reverse transcription to generate cDNA as the sequencing template. Only in-frame clones appear in the TCRdb table, and some are missing; sequencing was by immunoSEQ multiplex PCR. Of approximately 150,000 clones listed, 70% to 90% are singletons. The sample's treatment: oral pan-JAK inhibitor, 5-10 mg twice daily. The CDR3 has 11 amino acids. The germline gives CDR1 ENHRY, CDR2 SYGVKD. V lost 8 bases and J 3 bases, leaving 8 bases between the germline ends. This clone was detected only once. Its target is not known. The material sequenced was CD8+ T cells sorted from blood, taken at week 4, from a patient treated with tofacitinib. The chain has TRBV10-3 and TRBJ2-7, with D possibly called TRBD1 or TRBD2 (5 bases each). This clonotype was obtained from a human donor with alopecia areata. The CDR3 is CAIGGGYEQYF. For the CDR3, the DNA is TGTGCCATCGGTGGGGGCTACGAGCAGTACTTC.